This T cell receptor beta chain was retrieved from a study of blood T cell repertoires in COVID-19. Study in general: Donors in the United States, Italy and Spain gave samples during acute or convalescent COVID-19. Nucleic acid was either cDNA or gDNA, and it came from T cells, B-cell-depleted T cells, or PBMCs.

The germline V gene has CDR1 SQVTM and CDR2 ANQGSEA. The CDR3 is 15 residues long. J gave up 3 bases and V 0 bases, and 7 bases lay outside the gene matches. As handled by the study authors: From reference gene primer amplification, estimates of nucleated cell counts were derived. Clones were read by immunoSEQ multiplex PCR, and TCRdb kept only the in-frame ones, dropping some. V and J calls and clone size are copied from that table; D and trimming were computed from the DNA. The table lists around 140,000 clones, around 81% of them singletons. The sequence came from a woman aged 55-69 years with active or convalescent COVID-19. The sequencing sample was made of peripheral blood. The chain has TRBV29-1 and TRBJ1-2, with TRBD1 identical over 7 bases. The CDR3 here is CSVEEVRDRDYGYTF. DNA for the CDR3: TGCAGCGTTGAAGAAGTCCGGGACAGAGACTATGGCTACACCTTC.